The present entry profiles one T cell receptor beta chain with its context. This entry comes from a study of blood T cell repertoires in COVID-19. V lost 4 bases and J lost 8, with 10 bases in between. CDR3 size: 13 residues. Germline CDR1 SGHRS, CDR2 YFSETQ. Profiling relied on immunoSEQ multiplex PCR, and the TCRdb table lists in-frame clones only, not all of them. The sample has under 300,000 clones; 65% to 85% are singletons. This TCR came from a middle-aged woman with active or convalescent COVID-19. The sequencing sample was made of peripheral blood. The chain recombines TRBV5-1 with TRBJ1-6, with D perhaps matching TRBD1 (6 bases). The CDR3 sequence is CASSTAGDSPLHF. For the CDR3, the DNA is TGCGCCAGCAGCACTGCAGGGGATTCACCCCTCCACTTT.